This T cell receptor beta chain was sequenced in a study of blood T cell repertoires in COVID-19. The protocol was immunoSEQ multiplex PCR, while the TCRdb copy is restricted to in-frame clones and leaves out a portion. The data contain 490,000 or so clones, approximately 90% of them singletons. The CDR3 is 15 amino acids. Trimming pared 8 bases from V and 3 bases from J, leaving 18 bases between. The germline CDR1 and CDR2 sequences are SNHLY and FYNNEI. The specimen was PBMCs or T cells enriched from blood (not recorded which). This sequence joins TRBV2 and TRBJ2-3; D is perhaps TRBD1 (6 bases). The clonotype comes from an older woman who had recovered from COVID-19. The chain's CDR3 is CASFRGLANTDTQYF. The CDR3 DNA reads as TGTGCCAGCTTCAGGGGCCTTGCTAATACAGATACGCAGTATTTT.